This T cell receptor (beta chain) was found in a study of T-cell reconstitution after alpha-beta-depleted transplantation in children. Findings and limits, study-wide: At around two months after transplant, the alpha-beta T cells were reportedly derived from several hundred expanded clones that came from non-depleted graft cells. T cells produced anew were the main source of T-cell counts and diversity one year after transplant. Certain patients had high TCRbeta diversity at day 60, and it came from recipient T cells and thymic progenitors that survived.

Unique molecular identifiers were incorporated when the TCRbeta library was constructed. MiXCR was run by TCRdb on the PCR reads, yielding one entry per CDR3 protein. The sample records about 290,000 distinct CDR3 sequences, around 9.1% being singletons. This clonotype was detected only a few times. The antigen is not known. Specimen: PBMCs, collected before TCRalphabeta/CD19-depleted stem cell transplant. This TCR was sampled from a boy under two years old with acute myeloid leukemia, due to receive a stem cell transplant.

In nucleotides, the CDR3 is TGTGCCAGCAGCCACTGGGACAGTTTTGCAGCGGCTTTCTTT. The encoded protein is CASSHWDSFAAAFF. The chain joins TRBV11-2 to TRBJ1-1, with 7 bases aligning to TRBD1. CDR1 is SGHAT and CDR2 is FQNNGV in the germline V gene. CDR3 length: 14 residues. V was pared by 5 bases and J by 11 bases, with 14 bases of the junction left unmatched.